These 21 T cell receptor beta chains came from one sample sequenced in a study of T cell repertoires in ileal Crohn's disease. Libraries were prepared by immunoSEQ multiplex PCR; TCRdb keeps only in-frame clonotypes and omits some of them. The sample yields approximately 3,500 clones, about two thirds seen once. The time point was: neoterminal ileum biopsy at postoperative endoscopy, about 6 months after surgery. Sequenced material: ileal tissue. These receptors originate from an adult with Crohn's disease.

The J gene is TRBJ2-5, the V gene TRBV14; 8 bases match TRBD1. This CDR3 region has 14 residues. The ends lost 4 bases at V and 4 bases at J; junction bases unmatched: 5. Looked up from germline, CDR1 is SGHDN and CDR2 is FVKESK. DNA for the CDR3: TGTGCCAGCAGCCCGACAGGGGTAGGAGAGACCCAGTACTTC. This codes for CASSPTGVGETQYF.

This chain joins TRBV7-2 and TRBJ2-1; 7 bases agree with TRBD2. The CDR3 spans 14 residues. Germline-derived CDR1 and CDR2 are SGHTA and FQGNSA. Unmatched junction bases numbered 8, after V lost 3 bases and J lost 9 bases. The CDR3 DNA reads TGTGCCAGCAGCTTCCAGACTAGCAGTGGTGAGCAGTTCTTC. It yields the protein CASSFQTSSGEQFF.

The V call is TRBV4-1, the J call TRBJ1-2; the D gene is possibly TRBD1 (6 bases). V was shortened by 0 bases and J by 7 bases, with 18 bases between the two germline ends. CDR1 MGHRA and CDR2 YSYEKL come from the germline V gene. There are 16 residues in the CDR3. This chain's CDR3 is CASSQEPGQEYFGYTF. The CDR3 nucleotides are TGCGCCAGCAGCCAAGAACCGGGACAAGAATATTTTGGCTACACCTTC.

This chain links TRBV2 with TRBJ1-1, with 8 bases aligning to TRBD1. From germline, CDR1 is SNHLY and CDR2 FYNNEI. The ends lost 6 bases at V and 1 base at J; junction bases unmatched: 4. This CDR3 is built from 14 residues. The CDR3 is CASSMTGENTEAFF. The CDR3 nucleotides read TGTGCCAGCAGCATGACAGGGGAGAACACTGAAGCTTTCTTT.

This clone was counted a single time. This rearrangement joins TRBV6-1 to TRBJ2-1, with no clear D. Germline assignment: CDR1 MNHNS and CDR2 SASEGT. The germline V and J ends were trimmed by 3 bases and 0 bases, with 3 bases remaining between them. This CDR3 contains 13 residues. CDR3: CASSDSSYNEQFF. The CDR3, as DNA: TGTGCCAGCAGTGACAGCTCCTACAATGAGCAGTTCTTC.

V is TRBV7-6 and J is TRBJ2-3; 8 nucleotides align to TRBD2. The germline gives CDR1 SGHVS, CDR2 FNYEAQ. The length of the CDR3 is 16 residues. V lost 0 bases, J lost 1 base, and 3 bases stayed unmatched. CDR3 bases: TGTGCCAGCAGCTTAGCCGCCGGGGGGGGCACAGATACGCAGTATTTT. This codes for CASSLAAGGGTDTQYF. The variable domain in full, with the rest retrieved from reference TRBV7-6 and TRBJ2-3, is GAGVSQSPRYKVTKRGQDVALRCDPISGHVSLYWYRQALGQGPEFLTYFNYEAQQDKSGLPNDRFSAERPEGSISTLTIQRTEQRDSAMYRCASSLAAGGGTDTQYFGPGTRLTVL.

The rearrangement joins TRBV2 to TRBJ1-1; 8 bases are a match to TRBD1. The CDR3 contains 13 residues. The germline V gene encodes CDR1 SNHLY and CDR2 FYNNEI. The CDR3 protein is CASPDRANTEAFF. CDR3 sequence (DNA): TGTGCGTCTCCGGACAGGGCGAACACTGAAGCTTTCTTT.

This sequence joins TRBV10-3 and TRBJ1-1; D gene uncertain. Trimming removed 1 base from V and 4 bases from J, with 13 bases in between. Germline-derived CDR1 and CDR2 are ENHRY and SYGVKD. The CDR3 has 15 amino acids. The CDR3 here is CAISELSGGGTEAFF. The CDR3 bases are TGTGCCATCAGTGAGTTAAGCGGAGGAGGCACTGAAGCTTTCTTT.

The chain is built from TRBV28 and TRBJ1-3, with D uncertain. V lost 5 bases and J lost 3, with 11 bases in between. Germline lookup yields CDR1 MDHEN and CDR2 SYDVKM. The CDR3 is 14 residues long. In DNA form, the CDR3 reads TGTGCCAGCAGTCGTCGGGGTATTGGAAACACCATATATTTT. It encodes CASSRRGIGNTIYF.

A few counts support this clone. The chain employs TRBV11-3 and TRBJ2-1, with TRBD1 identical over 9 bases. The CDR3 consists of 16 residues. Germline CDR1 and CDR2: SGHNT and YENEEA. Trimming took 4 bases from V and 5 from J; bases not matched to a gene: 9. CDR3 residues: CASSSLGQGRDNEQFF. The CDR3 DNA reads as TGTGCCAGCAGCTCACTTGGACAGGGGAGAGACAATGAGCAGTTCTTC.

This chain links TRBV19 with TRBJ2-5; 10 nucleotides align to TRBD2. The CDR3 extends over 12 amino acids. The junction had 1 base not matched to a gene; V was cut back by 7 bases and J by 5 bases. Looked up from germline, CDR1 is LNHDA and CDR2 is SQIVND (reference sequence). The CDR3 coding sequence is TGTGCCAGTAAGGGACTAGCGGAGACCCAGTACTTC. This sequence encodes CASKGLAETQYF.

The chain carries TRBV7-9 and TRBJ2-1; tentative D call: TRBD1 (6 bases). The V gene lost 5 bases and the J gene lost 6 bases, with 20 bases spanning the gap. This CDR3 contains 16 residues. Germline V gene sequence: CDR1 SEHNR, CDR2 FQNEAQ (reference sequence). As DNA, the CDR3 is TGTGCCAGCAGCGCTAACAGGGTAGAAGGAGGCAATGAGCAGTTCTTC. It yields the protein CASSANRVEGGNEQFF.

The V and J genes are TRBV5-1 and TRBJ2-1; D is unclear. CDR1 SGHRS and CDR2 YFSETQ come from the germline V gene. Trimming took 0 bases from V and 1 from J, leaving 14 bases between them. The CDR3 length is 17 residues. Here the CDR3 reads CASSLEPGDQSYNEQFF. DNA of the CDR3: TGCGCCAGCAGCTTGGAACCTGGAGATCAATCCTACAATGAGCAGTTCTTC.

This clone was recorded once. This chain joins TRBV19 and TRBJ2-1; D perhaps matches TRBD2 (6 bases). Germline CDR1 reads LNHDA; CDR2 reads SQIVND (reference sequence). Deletions cut 0 bases from V and 4 bases from J, with 10 bases between. This CDR3 region has 15 residues. CDR3 region: CASSIDGGGYNEQFF. The CDR3 region has the DNA TGTGCCAGTAGTATAGACGGGGGTGGATACAATGAGCAGTTCTTC.

In this sample, this clone turned up a few times. The V call is TRBV19, the J call TRBJ2-7; TRBD2 matches 7 bases. Losses at the gene ends were 3 bases for V and 3 bases for J; bases not matched to a gene: 11. CDR3 length: 16 residues. Germline V gene lookup returns CDR1 LNHDA and CDR2 SQIVND (reference sequence). The CDR3 DNA reads TGTGCCAGTAGTATTATGGGACTACCGCCCATCTACGAGCAGTACTTC. Protein product: CASSIMGLPPIYEQYF.

About this clone itself: A read error may produce the germline difference seen at one junction end. The CDR3 loop is CASSTLSGRADGELFF. The CDR3 DNA reads TGTGCTAGCAGCACCCTATCCGGGAGGGCCGACGGGGAGCTGTTTTTT. This chain joins TRBV7-7 and TRBJ2-2, with TRBD2 matching over 8 bases. CDR3 length: 16 residues. The germline V gene encodes CDR1 SSHAT and CDR2 FNYEAQ (reference sequence). Looking up the rest from reference TRBV7-7 and TRBJ2-2 gives the full variable domain: GAGVSQSPRYKVTKRGQDVTLRCDPISSHATLYWYQQALGQGPEFLTYFNYEAQPDKSGLPSDRFSAERPEGSISTLTIQRTEQRDSAMYRCASSTLSGRADGELFFGEGSRLTVL.

This clone was picked up a small number of times. CDR3 nucleotides: TGTGCCAGTAGTTCCACCGTTACAGGGTCCCGAGGTAGCAATCAGCCCCAGCATTTT. Amino acids: CASSSTVTGSRGSNQPQHF. The J gene is TRBJ1-5, the V gene TRBV19, with D possibly TRBD1 on 6 matching bases. Trimming removed 5 bases from V and 0 bases from J, with 23 bases in between. Germline CDR1 LNHDA, CDR2 SQIVND (reference sequence). CDR3 length: 19 amino acids.

The rearrangement uses TRBV25-1 and TRBJ2-2, with 12 positions matching TRBD2. The V and J ends lost 4 bases and 5 bases, in that order; junction bases with no gene match: 8. Per germline, CDR1 MGHDK and CDR2 SYGVNS. The CDR3 is 17 residues long. The CDR3 region has the DNA TGTGCCAGCAGTGGGTCCCCCGGGACTAGCGGGACCGGGGAGCTGTTTTTT. Amino acid sequence: CASSGSPGTSGTGELFF.

V and J are TRBV7-6 and TRBJ2-3; 11 nucleotides align to TRBD2. CDR3 length: 16 residues. Germline V lookup: CDR1 SGHVS, CDR2 FNYEAQ. With V trimmed by 2 bases and J by 0 bases, 1 base remained unmatched. CDR3 loop: CASSLLAGGSTDTQYF. Here the CDR3 DNA reads TGTGCCAGCAGCTTATTAGCGGGGGGGAGCACAGATACGCAGTATTTT.

This clone has more than one count but fewer than ten. The CDR3, as DNA: TGTGCCAGCAGCTTAGCACACAACACTGAAGCTTTCTTT. It is translated as CASSLAHNTEAFF. The chain is built from TRBV7-8 and TRBJ1-1; D gene uncertain. Trimming cost V 0 bases and J 2 bases, with 4 bases left between them. This CDR3 contains 13 residues. From germline, CDR1 is SGHVS and CDR2 FQNEAQ.

This rearrangement joins TRBV7-9 to TRBJ2-7, with D maybe TRBD2 (5 bases). CDR3 size: 14 residues. The V gene's germline CDR1 is SEHNR and CDR2 FQNEAQ (reference sequence). The V gene lost 5 bases and the J gene lost 5 bases, with 16 bases spanning the gap. CDR3: CASSPTGPGNEQYF. The CDR3 nucleotides read TGTGCCAGCAGCCCGACCGGCCCGGGGAACGAGCAGTACTTC.